This T cell receptor beta chain is drawn from a study of CD8+ T cells in alopecia areata. Germline V CDR1 and CDR2: SEHNR, FQNEAQ (reference sequence). The CDR3 sequence is 12 residues long. The V gene end was trimmed by 10 bases and the J gene end by 3 bases; junction bases not matched to a gene: 2. Documented treatment: oral pan-JAK inhibitor, 5-10 mg twice daily. Notes on the study in general: TCR sharing was clearer in mice than between patients, perhaps partly owing to patient HLA diversity. Researchers say the link of baseline CD8+ expansion to response remains uncertain, with one nonresponder. Numerous expanded lesional clones remained in scalp and blood during tofacitinib.

Sequencing used cDNA as its template, made by extracting RNA and reverse transcribing it. This table comes from immunoSEQ multiplex PCR, and its TCRdb copy is limited to in-frame clones, with some not included. The sample yields 85,000 to 110,000 clones, approximately 90% seen once. As regards this clone: Its antigen remains unknown.

V usage is TRBV7-9 and J usage is TRBJ2-2; the match to TRBD2 covers 7 bases. Sequencing was performed on CD8+ T cells sorted from blood, taken at roughly week 30, from a patient treated with tofacitinib. The sequence came from a human donor with alopecia areata. CDR3 residues: CATREYTGELFF. The DNA of the CDR3 is TGTGCCACGCGGGAGTACACCGGGGAGCTGTTTTTT.